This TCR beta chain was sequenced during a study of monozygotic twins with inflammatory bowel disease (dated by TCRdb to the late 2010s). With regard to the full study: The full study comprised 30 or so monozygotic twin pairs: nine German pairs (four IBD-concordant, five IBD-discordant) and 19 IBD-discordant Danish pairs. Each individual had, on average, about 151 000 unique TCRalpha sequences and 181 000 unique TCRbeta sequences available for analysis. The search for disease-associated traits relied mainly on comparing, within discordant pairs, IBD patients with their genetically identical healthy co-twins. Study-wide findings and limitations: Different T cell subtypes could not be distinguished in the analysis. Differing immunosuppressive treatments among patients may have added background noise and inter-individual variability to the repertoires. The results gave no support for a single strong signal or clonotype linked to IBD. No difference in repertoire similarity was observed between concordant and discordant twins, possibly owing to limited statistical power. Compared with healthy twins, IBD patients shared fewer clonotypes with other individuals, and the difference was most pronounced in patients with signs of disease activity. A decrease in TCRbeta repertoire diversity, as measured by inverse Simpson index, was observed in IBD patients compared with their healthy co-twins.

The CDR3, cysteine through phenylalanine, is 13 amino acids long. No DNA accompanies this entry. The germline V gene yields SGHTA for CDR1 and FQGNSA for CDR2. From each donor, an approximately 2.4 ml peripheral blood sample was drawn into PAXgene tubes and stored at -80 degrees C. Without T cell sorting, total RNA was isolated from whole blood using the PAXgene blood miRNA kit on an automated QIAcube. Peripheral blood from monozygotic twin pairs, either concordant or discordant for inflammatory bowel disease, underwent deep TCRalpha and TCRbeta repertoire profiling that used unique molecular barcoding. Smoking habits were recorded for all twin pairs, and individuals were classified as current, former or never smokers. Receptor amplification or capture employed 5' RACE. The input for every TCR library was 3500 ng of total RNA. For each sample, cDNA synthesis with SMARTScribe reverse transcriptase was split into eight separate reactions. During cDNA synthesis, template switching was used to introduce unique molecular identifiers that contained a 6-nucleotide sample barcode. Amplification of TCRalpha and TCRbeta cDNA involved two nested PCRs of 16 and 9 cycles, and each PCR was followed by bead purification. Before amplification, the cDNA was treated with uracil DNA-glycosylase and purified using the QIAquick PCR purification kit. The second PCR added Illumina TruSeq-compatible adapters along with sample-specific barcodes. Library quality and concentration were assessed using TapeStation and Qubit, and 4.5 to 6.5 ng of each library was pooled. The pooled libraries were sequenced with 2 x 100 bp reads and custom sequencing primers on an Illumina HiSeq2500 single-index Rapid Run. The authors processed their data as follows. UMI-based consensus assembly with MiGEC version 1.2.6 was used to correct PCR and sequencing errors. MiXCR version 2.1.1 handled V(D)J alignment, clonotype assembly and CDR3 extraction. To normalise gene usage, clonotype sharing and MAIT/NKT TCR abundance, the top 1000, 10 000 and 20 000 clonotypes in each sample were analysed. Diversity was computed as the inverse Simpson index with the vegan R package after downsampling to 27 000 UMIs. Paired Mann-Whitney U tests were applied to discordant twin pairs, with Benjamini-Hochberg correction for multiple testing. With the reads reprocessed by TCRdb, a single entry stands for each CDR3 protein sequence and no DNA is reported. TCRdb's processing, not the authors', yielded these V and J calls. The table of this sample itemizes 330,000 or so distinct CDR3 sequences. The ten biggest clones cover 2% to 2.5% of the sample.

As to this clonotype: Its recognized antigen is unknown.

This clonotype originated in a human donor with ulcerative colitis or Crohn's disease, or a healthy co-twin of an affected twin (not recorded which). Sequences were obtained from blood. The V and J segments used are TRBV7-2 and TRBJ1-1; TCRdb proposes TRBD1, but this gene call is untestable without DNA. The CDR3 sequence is CASSLVTGTEAFF.